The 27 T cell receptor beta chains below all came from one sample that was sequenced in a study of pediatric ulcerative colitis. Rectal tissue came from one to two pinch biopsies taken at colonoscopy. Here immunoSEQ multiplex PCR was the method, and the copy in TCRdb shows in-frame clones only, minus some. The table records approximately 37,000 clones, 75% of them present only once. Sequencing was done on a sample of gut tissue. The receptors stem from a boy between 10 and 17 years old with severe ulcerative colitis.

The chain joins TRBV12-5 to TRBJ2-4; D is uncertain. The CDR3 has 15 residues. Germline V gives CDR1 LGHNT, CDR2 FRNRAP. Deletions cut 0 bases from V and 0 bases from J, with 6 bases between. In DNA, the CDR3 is TGTGCTAGTGGTTTGGTATGTCTAGCCAAAAACATTCAGTACTTC. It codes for CASGLVCLAKNIQYF. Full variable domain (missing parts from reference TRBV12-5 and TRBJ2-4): DARVTQTPRHKVTEMGQEVTMRCQPILGHNTVFWYRQTMMQGLELLAYFRNRAPLDDSGMPKDRFSAEMPDATLATLKIQPSEPRDSAVYFCASGLVCLAKNIQYFGAGTRLSVL.

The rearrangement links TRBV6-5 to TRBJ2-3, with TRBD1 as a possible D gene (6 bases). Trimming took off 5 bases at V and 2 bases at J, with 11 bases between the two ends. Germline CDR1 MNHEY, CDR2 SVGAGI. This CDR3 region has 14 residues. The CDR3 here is CASSHRDNTDTQYF. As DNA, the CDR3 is TGTGCCAGCAGTCACCGGGACAACACAGATACGCAGTATTTT.

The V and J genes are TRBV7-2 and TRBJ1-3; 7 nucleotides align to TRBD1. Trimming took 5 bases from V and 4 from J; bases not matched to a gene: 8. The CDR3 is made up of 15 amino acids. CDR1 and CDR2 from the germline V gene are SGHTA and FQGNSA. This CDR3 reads CASSTEGTAGNTIYF. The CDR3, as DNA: TGTGCCAGCAGCACTGAGGGGACAGCAGGAAACACCATATATTTT.

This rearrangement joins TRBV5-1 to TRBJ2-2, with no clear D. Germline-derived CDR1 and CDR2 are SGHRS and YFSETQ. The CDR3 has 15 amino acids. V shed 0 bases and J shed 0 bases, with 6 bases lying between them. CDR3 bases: TGCGCCAGCAGCTTGGCAAACGCGAACACCGGGGAGCTGTTTTTT. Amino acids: CASSLANANTGELFF. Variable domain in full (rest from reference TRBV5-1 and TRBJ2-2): KAGVTQTPRYLIKTRGQQVTLSCSPISGHRSVSWYQQTPGQGLQFLFEYFSETQRNKGNFPGRFSGRQFSNSRSEMNVSTLELGDSALYLCASSLANANTGELFFGEGSRLTVL.

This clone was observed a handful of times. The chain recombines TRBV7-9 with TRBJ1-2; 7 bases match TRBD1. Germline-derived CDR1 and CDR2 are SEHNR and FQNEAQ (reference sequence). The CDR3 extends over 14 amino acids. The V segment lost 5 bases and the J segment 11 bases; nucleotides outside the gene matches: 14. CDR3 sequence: CASSATGAPYSYTF. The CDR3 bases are TGTGCCAGCAGCGCTACAGGGGCTCCCTACTCTTACACCTTC.

In DNA, the CDR3 is TGTGCCAGCAGCCCAGAATACGACTGGGCAGGGGGATTCGAGAACTACACCTTC. This encodes CASSPEYDWAGGFENYTF. The chain joins TRBV11-2 to TRBJ1-2, with 7 positions matching TRBD1. With V trimmed by 5 bases and J by 10 bases, 25 bases remained unmatched. Germline V gene lookup returns CDR1 SGHAT and CDR2 FQNNGV. The length of the CDR3 is 18 residues. The full variable domain, its missing parts supplied by reference TRBV11-2 and TRBJ1-2, is EAGVAQSPRYKIIEKRQSVAFWCNPISGHATLYWYQQILGQGPKLLIQFQNNGVVDDSQLPKDRFSAERLKGVDSTLKIQPAKLEDSAVYLCASSPEYDWAGGFENYTFGSGTRLTVV.

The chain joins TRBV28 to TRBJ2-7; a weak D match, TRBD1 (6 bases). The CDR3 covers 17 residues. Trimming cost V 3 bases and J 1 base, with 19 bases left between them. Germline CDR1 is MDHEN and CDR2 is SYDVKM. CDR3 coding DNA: TGTGCCAGCAGTTTGGGCAGGGGTGGTAGAAGGTCCTACGAGCAGTACTTC. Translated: CASSLGRGGRRSYEQYF.

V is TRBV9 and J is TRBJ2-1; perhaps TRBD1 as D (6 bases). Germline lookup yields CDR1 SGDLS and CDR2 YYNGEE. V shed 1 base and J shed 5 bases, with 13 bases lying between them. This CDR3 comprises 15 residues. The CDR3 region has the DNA TGTGCCAGCAGCGTATGGATGGGGGACAACAATGAGCAGTTCTTC. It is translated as CASSVWMGDNNEQFF.

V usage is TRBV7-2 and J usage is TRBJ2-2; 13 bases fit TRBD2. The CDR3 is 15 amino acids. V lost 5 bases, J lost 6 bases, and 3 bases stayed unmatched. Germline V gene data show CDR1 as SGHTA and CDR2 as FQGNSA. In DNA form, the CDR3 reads TGTGCCAGCAGCGTTACTAGCGGGGGGGCCGGGGAGCTGTTTTTT. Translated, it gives CASSVTSGGAGELFF.

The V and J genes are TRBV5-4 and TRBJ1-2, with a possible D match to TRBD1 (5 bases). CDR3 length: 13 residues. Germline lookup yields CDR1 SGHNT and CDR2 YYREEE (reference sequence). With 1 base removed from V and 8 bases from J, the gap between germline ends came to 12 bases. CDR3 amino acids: CASSLPPGTGYTF. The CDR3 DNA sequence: TGTGCCAGCAGCTTGCCTCCGGGGACGGGCTACACCTTC.

CDR3 DNA: TGTGCCAGCAGCCAAGGCTCGAATGAAGCTTTCTTT. This sequence encodes CASSQGSNEAFF. V and J are TRBV7-6 and TRBJ1-1, with D hard to call. V dropped 5 bases and J dropped 7 bases, with 11 bases sitting between them. This CDR3 has 12 amino acids. Germline assignment: CDR1 SGHVS and CDR2 FNYEAQ.

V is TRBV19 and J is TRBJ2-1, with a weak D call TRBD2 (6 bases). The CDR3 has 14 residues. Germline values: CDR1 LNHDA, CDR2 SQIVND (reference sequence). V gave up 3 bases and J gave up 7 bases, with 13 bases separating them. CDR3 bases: TGTGCCAGTAGTATGGGCTGGACTAATAATGAGCAGTTCTTC. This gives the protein CASSMGWTNNEQFF.

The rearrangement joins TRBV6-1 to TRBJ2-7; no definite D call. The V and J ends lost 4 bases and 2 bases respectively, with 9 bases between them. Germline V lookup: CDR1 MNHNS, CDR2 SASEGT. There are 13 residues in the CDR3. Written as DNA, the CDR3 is TGTGCCAGCAGTGCTTCAAGTACCTACGAGCAGTACTTC. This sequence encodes CASSASSTYEQYF.

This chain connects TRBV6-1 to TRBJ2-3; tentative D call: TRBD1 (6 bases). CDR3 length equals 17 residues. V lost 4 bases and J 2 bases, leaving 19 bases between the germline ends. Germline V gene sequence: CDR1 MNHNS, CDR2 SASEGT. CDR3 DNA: TGTGCCAGCAGTGGGGCAGGGGCCTACCTTTCCACAGATACGCAGTATTTT. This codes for CASSGAGAYLSTDTQYF.

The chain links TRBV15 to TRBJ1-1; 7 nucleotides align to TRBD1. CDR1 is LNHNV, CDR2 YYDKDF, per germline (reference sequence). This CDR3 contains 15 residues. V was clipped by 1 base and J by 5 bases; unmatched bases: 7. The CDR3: CATSRGRDRVTEAFF. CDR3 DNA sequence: TGTGCCACCAGCAGAGGACGGGACAGAGTAACTGAAGCTTTCTTT.

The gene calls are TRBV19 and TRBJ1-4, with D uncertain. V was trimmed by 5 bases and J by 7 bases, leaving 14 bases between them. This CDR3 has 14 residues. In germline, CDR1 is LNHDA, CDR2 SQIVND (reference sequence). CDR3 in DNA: TGTGCCAGTAGTTTCGGGCGCCGGAGTGAAAAACTGTTTTTT. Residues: CASSFGRRSEKLFF.

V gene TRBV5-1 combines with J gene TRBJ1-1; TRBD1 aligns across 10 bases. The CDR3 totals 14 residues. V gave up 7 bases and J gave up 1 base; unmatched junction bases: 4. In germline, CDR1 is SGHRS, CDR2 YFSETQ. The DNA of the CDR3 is TGCGCCAGCGGGGACAGGGGAGGGAACACTGAAGCTTTCTTT. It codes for CASGDRGGNTEAFF.

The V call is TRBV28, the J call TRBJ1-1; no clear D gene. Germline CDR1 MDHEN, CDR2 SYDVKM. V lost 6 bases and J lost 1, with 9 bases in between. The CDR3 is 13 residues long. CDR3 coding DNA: TGTGCCAGCAGAGAAGACGGGAACACTGAAGCTTTCTTT. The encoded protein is CASREDGNTEAFF.

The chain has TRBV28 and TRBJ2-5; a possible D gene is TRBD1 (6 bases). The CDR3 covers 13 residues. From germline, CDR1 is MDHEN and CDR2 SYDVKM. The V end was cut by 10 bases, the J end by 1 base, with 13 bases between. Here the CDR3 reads CAIHRDRQETQYF. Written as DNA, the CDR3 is TGTGCCATCCACAGGGACCGCCAAGAGACCCAGTACTTC.

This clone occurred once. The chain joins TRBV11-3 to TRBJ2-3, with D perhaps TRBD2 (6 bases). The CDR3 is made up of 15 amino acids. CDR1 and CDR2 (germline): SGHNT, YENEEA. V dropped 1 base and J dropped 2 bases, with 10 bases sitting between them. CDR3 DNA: TGTGCCAGCAGCTTAGGAGGACTACCCACAGATACGCAGTATTTT. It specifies CASSLGGLPTDTQYF.

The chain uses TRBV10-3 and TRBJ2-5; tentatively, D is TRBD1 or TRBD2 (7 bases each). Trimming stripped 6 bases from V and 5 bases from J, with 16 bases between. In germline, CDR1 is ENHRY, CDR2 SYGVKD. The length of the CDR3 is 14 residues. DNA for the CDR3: TGTGCCATCAGGGCCGACAGGGAGGGGGAGACCCAGTACTTC. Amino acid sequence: CAIRADREGETQYF.

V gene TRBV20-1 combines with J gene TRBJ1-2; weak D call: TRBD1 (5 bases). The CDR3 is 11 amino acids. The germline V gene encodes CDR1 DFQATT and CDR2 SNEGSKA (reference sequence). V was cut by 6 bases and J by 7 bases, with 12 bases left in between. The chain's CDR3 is CSAGDGGGYTF. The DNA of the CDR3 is TGCAGTGCAGGCGACGGGGGTGGCTACACCTTC.

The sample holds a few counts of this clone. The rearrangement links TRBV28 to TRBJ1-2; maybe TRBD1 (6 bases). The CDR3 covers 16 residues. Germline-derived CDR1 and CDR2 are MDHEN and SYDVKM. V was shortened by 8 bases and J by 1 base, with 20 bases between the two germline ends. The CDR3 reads CASLEPQGSVNYGYTF. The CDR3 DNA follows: TGTGCCAGCTTAGAACCACAGGGTTCTGTTAACTATGGCTACACCTTC.

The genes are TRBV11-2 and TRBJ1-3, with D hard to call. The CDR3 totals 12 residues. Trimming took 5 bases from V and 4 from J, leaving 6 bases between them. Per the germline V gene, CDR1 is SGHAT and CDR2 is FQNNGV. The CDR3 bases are TGTGCCAGCAGCGCGACGGGAAACACCATATATTTT. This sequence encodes CASSATGNTIYF.

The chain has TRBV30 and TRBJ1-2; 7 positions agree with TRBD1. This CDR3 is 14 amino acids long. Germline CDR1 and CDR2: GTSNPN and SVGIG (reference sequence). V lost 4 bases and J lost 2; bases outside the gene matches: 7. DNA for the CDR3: TGTGCCTGGAACCTCAGGGGGACGAACTATGGCTACACCTTC. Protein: CAWNLRGTNYGYTF.

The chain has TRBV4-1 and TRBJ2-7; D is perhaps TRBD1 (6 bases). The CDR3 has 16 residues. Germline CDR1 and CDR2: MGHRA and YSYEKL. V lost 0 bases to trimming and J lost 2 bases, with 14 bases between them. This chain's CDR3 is CASSQDPQGLPYEQYF. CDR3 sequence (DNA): TGCGCCAGCAGCCAAGATCCCCAGGGGCTCCCCTACGAGCAGTACTTC.

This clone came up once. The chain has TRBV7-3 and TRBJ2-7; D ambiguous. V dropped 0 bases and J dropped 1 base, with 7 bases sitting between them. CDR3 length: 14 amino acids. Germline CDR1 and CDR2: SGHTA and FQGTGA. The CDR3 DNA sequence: TGTGCCAGCAGCTTAACGTACGGTTCCTACGAGCAGTACTTC. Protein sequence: CASSLTYGSYEQYF.